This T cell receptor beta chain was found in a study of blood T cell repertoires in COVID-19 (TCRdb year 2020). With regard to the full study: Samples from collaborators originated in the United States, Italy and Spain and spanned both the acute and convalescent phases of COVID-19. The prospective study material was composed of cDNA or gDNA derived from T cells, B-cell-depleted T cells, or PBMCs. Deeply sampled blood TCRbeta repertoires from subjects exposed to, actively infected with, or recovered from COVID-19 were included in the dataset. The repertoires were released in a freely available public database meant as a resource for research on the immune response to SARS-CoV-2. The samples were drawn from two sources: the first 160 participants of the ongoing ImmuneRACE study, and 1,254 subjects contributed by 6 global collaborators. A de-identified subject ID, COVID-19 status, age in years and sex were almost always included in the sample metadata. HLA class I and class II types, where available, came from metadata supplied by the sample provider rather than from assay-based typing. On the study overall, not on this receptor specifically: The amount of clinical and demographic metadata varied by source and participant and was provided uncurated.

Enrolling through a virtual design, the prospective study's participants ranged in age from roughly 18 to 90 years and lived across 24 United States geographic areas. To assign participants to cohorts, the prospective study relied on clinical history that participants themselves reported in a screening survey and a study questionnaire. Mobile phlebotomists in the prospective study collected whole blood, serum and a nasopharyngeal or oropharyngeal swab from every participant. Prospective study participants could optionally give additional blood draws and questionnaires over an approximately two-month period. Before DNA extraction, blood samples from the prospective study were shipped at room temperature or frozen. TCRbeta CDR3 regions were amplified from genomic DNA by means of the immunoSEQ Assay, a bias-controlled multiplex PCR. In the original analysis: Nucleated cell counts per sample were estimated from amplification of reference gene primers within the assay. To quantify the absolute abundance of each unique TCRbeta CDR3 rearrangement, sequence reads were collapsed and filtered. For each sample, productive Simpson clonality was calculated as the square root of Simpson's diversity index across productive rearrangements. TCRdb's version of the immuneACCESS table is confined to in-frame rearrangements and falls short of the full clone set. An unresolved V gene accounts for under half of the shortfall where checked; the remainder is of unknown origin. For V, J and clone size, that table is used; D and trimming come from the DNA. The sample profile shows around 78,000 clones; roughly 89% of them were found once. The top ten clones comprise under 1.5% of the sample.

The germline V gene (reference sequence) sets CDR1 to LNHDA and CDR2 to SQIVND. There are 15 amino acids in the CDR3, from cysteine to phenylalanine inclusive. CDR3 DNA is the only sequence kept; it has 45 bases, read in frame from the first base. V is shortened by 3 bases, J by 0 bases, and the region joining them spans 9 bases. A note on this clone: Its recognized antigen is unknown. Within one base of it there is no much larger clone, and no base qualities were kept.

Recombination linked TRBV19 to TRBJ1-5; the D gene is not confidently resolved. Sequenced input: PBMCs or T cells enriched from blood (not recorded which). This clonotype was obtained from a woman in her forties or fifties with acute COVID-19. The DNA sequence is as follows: TGTGCCAGTAGTATTTTACAGATTAGCAATCAGCCCCAGCATTTT. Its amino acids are CASSILQISNQPQHF.